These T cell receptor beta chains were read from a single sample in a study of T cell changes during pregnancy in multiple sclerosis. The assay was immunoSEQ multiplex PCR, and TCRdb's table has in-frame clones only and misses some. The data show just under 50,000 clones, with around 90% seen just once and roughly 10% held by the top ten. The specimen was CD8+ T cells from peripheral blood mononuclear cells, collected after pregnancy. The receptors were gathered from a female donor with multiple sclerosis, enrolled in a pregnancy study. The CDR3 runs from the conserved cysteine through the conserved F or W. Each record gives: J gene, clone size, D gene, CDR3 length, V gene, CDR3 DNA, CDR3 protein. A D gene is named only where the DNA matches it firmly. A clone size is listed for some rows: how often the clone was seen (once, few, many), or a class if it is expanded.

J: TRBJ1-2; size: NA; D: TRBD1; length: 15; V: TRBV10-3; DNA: TGTGCCATCAGTGAGCGGGGACAGGGGTCCTATGGCTACACCTTC; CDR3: CAISERGQGSYGYTF
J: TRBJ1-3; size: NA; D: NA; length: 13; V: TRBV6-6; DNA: TGTGCCAGCGGCCACCTCTCTGGAAACACCATATATTTT; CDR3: CASGHLSGNTIYF
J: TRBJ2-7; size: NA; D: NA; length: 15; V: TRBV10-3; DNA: TGTGCCATCAGTGAGTACCGGGACATCGACTACGAGCAGTACTTC; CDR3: CAISEYRDIDYEQYF
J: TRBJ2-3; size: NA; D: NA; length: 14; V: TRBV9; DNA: TGTGCCAGCAGCGTAGTCGGGTACACAGATACGCAGTATTTT; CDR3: CASSVVGYTDTQYF
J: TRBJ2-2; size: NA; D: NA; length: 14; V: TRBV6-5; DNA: TGTGCCAGCAGTTATGGGGAGAGCACCGGGGAGCTGTTTTTT; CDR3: CASSYGESTGELFF
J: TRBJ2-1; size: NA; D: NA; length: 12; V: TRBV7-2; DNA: TGTGCCAGCAGCCCTGTCACAATTGAGCAGTTCTTC; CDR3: CASSPVTIEQFF
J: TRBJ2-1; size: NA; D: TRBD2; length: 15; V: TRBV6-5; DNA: TGTGCCAGCATTAATCCAGCGGGGGGGTTGAATGAGCAGTTCTTC; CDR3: CASINPAGGLNEQFF
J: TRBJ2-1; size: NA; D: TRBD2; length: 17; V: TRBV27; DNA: TGTGCCAGCAGTCCGGGACTAGCGGGGGTTTCCTACAATGAGCAGTTCTTC; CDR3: CASSPGLAGVSYNEQFF
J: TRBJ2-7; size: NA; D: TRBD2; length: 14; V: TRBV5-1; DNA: TGCGCCAGCAGCTTAGCGGGAGGGGACTACGAGCAGTACTTC; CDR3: CASSLAGGDYEQYF
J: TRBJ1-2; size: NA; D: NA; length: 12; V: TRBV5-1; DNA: TGCGCCAGCAGCGCCGGGGACTATGGCTACACCTTC; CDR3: CASSAGDYGYTF
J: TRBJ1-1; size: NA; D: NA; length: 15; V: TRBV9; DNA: TGTGCCAGCAGCGTAGTGTCAGGGTCGAGCACTGAAGCTTTCTTT; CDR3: CASSVVSGSSTEAFF
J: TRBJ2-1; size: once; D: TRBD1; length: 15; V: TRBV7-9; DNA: TGTGCCAGCAGCTTACCCCGGGACAGGGTCAATGAGCAGTTCTTC; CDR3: CASSLPRDRVNEQFF
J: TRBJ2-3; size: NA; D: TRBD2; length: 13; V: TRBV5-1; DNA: TGCGCCAGCAGAGATAGCGGGGGGGATACGCAGTATTTT; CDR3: CASRDSGGDTQYF
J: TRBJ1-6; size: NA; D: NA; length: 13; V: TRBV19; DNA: TGTGCCAGTAGTATAGGGCCAAATTCACCCCTCCACTTT; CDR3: CASSIGPNSPLHF
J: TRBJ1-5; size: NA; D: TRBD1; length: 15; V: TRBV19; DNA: TGTGCCAGTACCTTAGGACAGGGTAACAATCAGCCCCAGCATTTT; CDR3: CASTLGQGNNQPQHF
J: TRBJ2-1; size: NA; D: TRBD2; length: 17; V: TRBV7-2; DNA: TGTGCCAGCAGCTTAGGGGGTAGCGGGGACCCCTACAATGAGCAGTTCTTC; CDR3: CASSLGGSGDPYNEQFF
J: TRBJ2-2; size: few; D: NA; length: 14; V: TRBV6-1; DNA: TGTGCCAGCAGTGAAGGAGTACGTGCCGGGGAGCTGTTTTTT; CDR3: CASSEGVRAGELFF
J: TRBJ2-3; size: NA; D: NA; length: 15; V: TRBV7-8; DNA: TGTGCCAGCAGCAACCTCATGACTGGCACAGATACGCAGTATTTT; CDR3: CASSNLMTGTDTQYF